One and the same sample provided the 22 T cell receptor beta chains below, sequenced in a study of T cells after yellow fever vaccination. TCRdb called the 5' RACE reads again in MiXCR, with one record for every CDR3 protein. The table includes 110,000 to 150,000 distinct CDR3 sequences, under 8% detected once. The material sequenced was CD4+ T cells sorted from PBMCs, taken 10 days after the yellow fever booster vaccination. These receptors all stem from a man aged 30-40 years who received the YFV17D yellow fever vaccine.

In its sample, this clonotype was seen many times. Compared with germline, one end of the junction differs, possibly owing to a read error. The rearrangement joins TRBV10-2 to TRBJ2-3, with TRBD2 identical over 8 bases. The CDR3 spans 15 residues. Germline values: CDR1 WSHSY, CDR2 SAAADI. CDR3 residues: CASAATSGSKDTQYF. The CDR3 DNA reads as TGCGCCAGCGCCGCCACCAGCGGGAGCAAAGATACGCAGTATTTT.

This clonotype was observed a few times. This sequence joins TRBV6-5 and TRBJ2-5; D is possibly TRBD1 (5 bases). Germline V gene data show CDR1 as MNHEY and CDR2 as SVGAGI. The CDR3 loop spans 14 amino acids. Trimming shortened V by 0 bases and J by 5 bases, and 10 bases separated the two germline ends. The CDR3 region is CASSYSHRFETQYF. The CDR3 DNA reads as TGTGCCAGCAGTTACTCGCACAGGTTCGAGACCCAGTACTTC.

This clonotype occurred a few times. This chain uses TRBV5-1 with TRBJ2-1, with TRBD2 identical over 10 bases. The V segment lost 5 bases and the J segment 6 bases; nucleotides outside the gene matches: 5. This CDR3 is 14 amino acids long. Germline V CDR1 and CDR2: SGHRS, YFSETQ. The CDR3 nucleotides read TGCGCCAGCAGAAGCGGGAGGGCCTCCAATGAGCAGTTCTTC. Translation gives CASRSGRASNEQFF.

There are many counts of this clonotype. V and J are TRBV25-1 and TRBJ2-5; possibly TRBD1 for D (6 bases). Germline V CDR1 and CDR2: MGHDK, SYGVNS. The CDR3 is made up of 11 amino acids. The V gene lost 6 bases and the J gene lost 4 bases, with 6 bases spanning the gap. CDR3 nucleotides: TGTGCCAGCAGGACAGGAGAGACCCAGTACTTC. This encodes CASRTGETQYF. Full variable domain (remainder filled in from reference TRBV25-1 and TRBJ2-5): EADIYQTPRYLVIGTGKKITLECSQTMGHDKMYWYQQDPGMELHLIHYSYGVNSTEKGDLSSESTVSRIRTEHFPLTLESARPSHTSQYLCASRTGETQYFGPGTRLLVL.

This clonotype was seen a handful of times. The chain employs TRBV7-2 and TRBJ2-7; the D gene is possibly TRBD1 (6 bases). V was clipped by 2 bases and J by 2 bases, with 13 bases between them. Germline-derived CDR1 and CDR2 are SGHTA and FQGNSA. This CDR3 is 15 amino acids long. The CDR3 nucleotides read TGTGCCAGCAGCTTAATGACAGGTTTTACCTACGAGCAGTACTTC. Residues: CASSLMTGFTYEQYF.

This clonotype was recorded many times. The CDR3 protein is CASSVSFRTASYEQYF. Written as DNA, the CDR3 is TGTGCCAGCAGCGTAAGCTTCCGGACAGCCTCCTACGAGCAGTACTTC. This chain joins TRBV9 and TRBJ2-7, with D maybe TRBD1 (6 bases). V was trimmed by 1 base and J by 0 bases, leaving 14 bases between them. From germline, CDR1 is SGDLS and CDR2 YYNGEE. CDR3 size: 16 residues.

This clonotype was recorded many times. This chain joins TRBV20-1 and TRBJ1-6; D remains unclear. Deletions cut 3 bases from V and 7 bases from J, with 16 bases between. CDR1 is DFQATT and CDR2 is SNEGSKA in the germline V gene (reference sequence). This CDR3 has 15 amino acids. The DNA of the CDR3 is TGCAGTGCTAGCCGGGCCCGAGCCGCGAATTCACCCCTCCACTTT. Translating it yields CSASRARAANSPLHF.

This clonotype occurred many times. The chain joins TRBV10-3 to TRBJ1-2, with a weak D call TRBD1 (6 bases). CDR1 and CDR2 from the germline V gene are ENHRY and SYGVKD. The V and J ends lost 10 bases and 9 bases respectively, with 21 bases between them. This CDR3 region has 13 residues. Here the CDR3 reads CATQPTGSTSYTF. As DNA, the CDR3 is TGTGCCACCCAACCCACAGGGTCGACTAGCTACACCTTC.

This clonotype was seen a handful of times. CDR3 DNA: TGTGCCAGCATGCCGTTGGTTTCCCGCCTTGCACCCCTCCACTTT. Translated, it gives CASMPLVSRLAPLHF. V usage is TRBV6-5 and J usage is TRBJ1-6; the D is unclear. CDR1 and CDR2 (germline): MNHEY, SVGAGI. CDR3 length: 15 residues. V was trimmed by 7 bases and J by 11 bases, leaving 21 bases between them.

The table lists this clonotype with many counts. The chain links TRBV24-1 to TRBJ2-7, with D possibly TRBD1 on 6 matching bases. The germline V and J ends were trimmed by 4 bases and 0 bases, with 12 bases remaining between them. CDR3 length equals 15 residues. Germline-derived CDR1 and CDR2 are KGHDR and SFDVKD. The CDR3 DNA reads TGTGCCACCAGTGAGGGGGCCCAGAGCTCCTACGAGCAGTACTTC. The encoded protein is CATSEGAQSSYEQYF.

This clonotype has a count of ten or more. The genes are TRBV20-1 and TRBJ2-3, with D tentatively TRBD2 (6 bases). Germline loops: CDR1 DFQATT, CDR2 SNEGSKA (reference sequence). There are 13 residues in the CDR3. Trimming shortened V by 3 bases and J by 5 bases, and 12 bases separated the two germline ends. CDR3 nucleotides: TGCAGTGCTAGGGCGGGAAAGGTAGATACGCAGTATTTT. Translated, it gives CSARAGKVDTQYF.

This clonotype has at least ten counts. This sequence joins TRBV29-1 and TRBJ2-1; no clear D gene. V lost 4 bases to trimming and J lost 7 bases, with 17 bases between them. The CDR3 has 14 residues. Per the germline V gene, CDR1 is SQVTM and CDR2 is ANQGSEA. The CDR3 bases are TGCAGCGTTGGGATCCGCTTAGCTCTGAATGAGCAGTTCTTC. Translated, it gives CSVGIRLALNEQFF.

Ten or more counts support this clonotype. The rearrangement joins TRBV7-2 to TRBJ2-3; possibly TRBD2 for D (5 bases). V dropped 3 bases and J dropped 4 bases, with 14 bases sitting between them. The germline V gene has CDR1 SGHTA and CDR2 FQGNSA. The CDR3 totals 15 residues. This chain's CDR3 is CASSLSGSPSDTQYF. The CDR3 DNA is TGTGCCAGCAGCTTGAGTGGGAGCCCCTCAGATACGCAGTATTTT.

This clonotype was observed at least ten times. The chain employs TRBV27 and TRBJ1-5, with a possible D match to TRBD1 (5 bases). Trimming removed 6 bases at V and 0 bases at J, with 6 bases between. CDR1 is MNHEY, CDR2 SMNVEV, per germline (reference sequence). CDR3 size: 13 residues. The CDR3 DNA reads as TGTGCCAGCAGGGGGCTTAGCAATCAGCCCCAGCATTTT. Protein product: CASRGLSNQPQHF.

The chain carries TRBV20-1 and TRBJ1-6; 7 bases align to TRBD1. Germline CDR1 DFQATT, CDR2 SNEGSKA (reference sequence). The V and J ends lost 0 bases and 7 bases, in that order; junction bases with no gene match: 12. The CDR3 covers 17 residues. CDR3 residues: CSARDLVTGRTNSPLHF. CDR3 coding DNA: TGCAGTGCTAGAGATTTGGTGACAGGGAGGACCAATTCACCCCTCCACTTT.

This clonotype has at least ten counts. The V call is TRBV7-3, the J call TRBJ1-5; D gene ambiguous. CDR3 length equals 14 residues. With 3 bases removed from V and 2 bases from J, the gap between germline ends came to 8 bases. Germline lookup yields CDR1 SGHTA and CDR2 FQGTGA. The CDR3 DNA is TGTGCCAGCAGCTTCGGTAGGGGCAATCAGCCCCAGCATTTT. Translation gives CASSFGRGNQPQHF.

In its sample, this clonotype was seen many times. This chain uses TRBV5-1 with TRBJ2-1; 8 nucleotides match TRBD2. The V and J ends lost 5 bases and 0 bases, in that order; junction bases with no gene match: 4. The V gene's germline CDR1 is SGHRS and CDR2 YFSETQ. The CDR3 extends over 15 amino acids. CDR3 residues: CASRPAGVSYNEQFF. CDR3 nucleotides: TGCGCCAGCAGGCCAGCGGGAGTCTCCTACAATGAGCAGTTCTTC.

This clonotype was seen repeatedly, ten times or more. The chain is built from TRBV20-1 and TRBJ2-1; 10 positions match TRBD2. V shed 3 bases and J 8 bases; nucleotides not matched to a gene: 19. CDR1 and CDR2 from the germline V gene are DFQATT and SNEGSKA (reference sequence). CDR3 size: 18 residues. CDR3 loop: CSASGRSGRALGADEQFF. CDR3 coding DNA: TGCAGTGCTAGTGGTCGGAGCGGGAGGGCCTTAGGCGCCGATGAGCAGTTCTTC.

This clonotype was found many times. The chain uses TRBV11-2 and TRBJ2-3, with 10 positions matching TRBD2. The CDR3 totals 19 residues. Trimming cost V 7 bases and J 6 bases; bases outside gene matches: 22. The germline V gene has CDR1 SGHAT and CDR2 FQNNGV. The CDR3, as DNA: TGTGCCAGCATGCCACGTCCCAGGACTAGCGGCTATGACAGGGATACGCAGTATTTT. This encodes CASMPRPRTSGYDRDTQYF. Using reference TRBV11-2 and TRBJ2-3 for the parts outside the CDR3, the full variable domain is EAGVAQSPRYKIIEKRQSVAFWCNPISGHATLYWYQQILGQGPKLLIQFQNNGVVDDSQLPKDRFSAERLKGVDSTLKIQPAKLEDSAVYLCASMPRPRTSGYDRDTQYFGPGTRLTVL.

The table lists this clonotype with many counts. This rearrangement joins TRBV28 to TRBJ2-1, with 9 nucleotides matching TRBD1. Germline CDR1 and CDR2: MDHEN and SYDVKM. V was pared by 4 bases and J by 4 bases, with 2 bases of the junction left unmatched. This CDR3 region has 14 residues. CDR3 bases: TGTGCCAGCAGTTCGGGACAGGGTTACAATGAGCAGTTCTTC. Translation: CASSSGQGYNEQFF.

This clonotype has ten or more counts. V usage is TRBV3-1 and J usage is TRBJ2-1; weak D call: TRBD2 (6 bases). Germline V gene lookup returns CDR1 LGHDT and CDR2 YNNKEL (reference sequence). V was shortened by 5 bases and J by 1 base, with 9 bases between the two germline ends. This CDR3 region has 14 residues. CDR3 loop: CASSDGGSYNEQFF. CDR3 DNA: TGTGCCAGCAGCGACGGAGGGTCCTACAATGAGCAGTTCTTC.

In its sample, this clonotype was seen many times. This rearrangement joins TRBV6-4 to TRBJ1-4; 7 nucleotides align to TRBD1. CDR1 and CDR2 from the germline V gene are MRHNA and SNTAGT. The CDR3 is 15 amino acids. J was trimmed by 5 bases and V by 5 bases; bases with no gene match: 8. For the CDR3, the DNA is TGTGCCAGCAGTCCTGGGACAGCTGGGAATGAAAAACTGTTTTTT. Protein: CASSPGTAGNEKLFF.